Sequencing of this T cell receptor beta chain was carried out in a study of CD8 T cells in Susac syndrome. Regarding this clonotype: As yet, its antigen is unknown.

CD8+ and CD4+ T cells circulating in blood were sequenced for TCR beta. Negative magnetic isolation gave CD8+ and CD4+ cells; FACS enriched CD8+ TEMRA. Study results and caveats: As the study acknowledged, the number of individuals in its TCR sequencing and HLA analysis was relatively small.

The RNA, about 0.45 to 1 ug, was put through reverse transcription using random hexamers. The authors amplified TCR beta CDR3 across 54 Vbeta and 13 Jbeta using immunoSEQ multiplex PCR. TCRdb re-derived calls from the immunoSEQ multiplex PCR reads in MiXCR, one entry per CDR3 protein. This table has around 200,000 distinct CDR3 sequences, 90% to 95% appearing once. Germline V gene data show CDR1 as SGHRS and CDR2 as YFSETQ. This CDR3 has 15 amino acids. The ends lost 4 bases at V and 2 bases at J; junction bases unmatched: 4. The sample comprised CD4+ T cells from PBMCs. This chain links TRBV5-1 with TRBJ1-5, with 9 bases identical to TRBD1. This clonotype was obtained from a human donor in good health. CDR3 protein: CASSPTGGGNQPQHF. The CDR3 region has the DNA TGCGCCAGCAGCCCGACAGGGGGTGGCAATCAGCCCCAGCATTTT.